These 4 T cell receptor beta chains share one sample of origin, sequenced in a study of response to subunit inactivated influenza vaccine. MiXCR, applied by TCRdb to the RT-PCR reads, yields one record per CDR3 protein. The sample carries 630,000 or so distinct CDR3 sequences, approximately 14% recorded once. The specimen comprised PBMCs from blood, sampled roughly 12 days after vaccination. These TCRs come from a man in his fifties or sixties who received an inactivated influenza vaccine.

The chain carries TRBV12-3 or TRBV12-4 and TRBJ1-1; unclear D gene. V dropped 3 bases and J dropped 7 bases, with 6 bases sitting between them. The CDR3 runs to 11 residues. CDR3 in DNA: TGTGCCAGCAGTTTTTGGGGTGAAGCTTTCTTT. Translated, it gives CASSFWGEAFF.

In its sample, this clonotype was seen a few times. The rearrangement joins TRBV6-1 to TRBJ2-7, with 11 bases lining up with TRBD2. CDR3 length: 19 amino acids. Germline trimming cut 6 bases from V and 0 bases from J; bases unmatched to any gene: 16. The germline V gene encodes CDR1 MNHNS and CDR2 SASEGT. The CDR3 protein is CASRPRRRTSGLSSYEQYF. The CDR3 DNA reads as TGTGCCAGCAGGCCACGAAGACGGACTAGCGGGTTGAGCTCCTACGAGCAGTACTTC.

V is TRBV18 and J is TRBJ2-7; D not certain. The length of the CDR3 is 14 residues. Trimming left V 0 bases short and J 2 bases short, with 8 bases between. The germline CDR1 and CDR2 sequences are KGHSH and LQKENI. For the CDR3, the DNA is TGTGCCAGCTCACCACCGGACGGACCCTACGAGCAGTACTTC. Its translation is CASSPPDGPYEQYF.

The chain employs TRBV12-3 or TRBV12-4 and TRBJ2-7, with a weak D call TRBD2 (5 bases). This CDR3 is built from 15 residues. Trimming took 6 bases from V and 3 from J, leaving 18 bases between them. CDR3 protein: CASRLGTGLSYEQYF. CDR3 sequence (DNA): TGTGCCAGCAGACTAGGAACCGGGCTCAGCTACGAGCAGTACTTC.